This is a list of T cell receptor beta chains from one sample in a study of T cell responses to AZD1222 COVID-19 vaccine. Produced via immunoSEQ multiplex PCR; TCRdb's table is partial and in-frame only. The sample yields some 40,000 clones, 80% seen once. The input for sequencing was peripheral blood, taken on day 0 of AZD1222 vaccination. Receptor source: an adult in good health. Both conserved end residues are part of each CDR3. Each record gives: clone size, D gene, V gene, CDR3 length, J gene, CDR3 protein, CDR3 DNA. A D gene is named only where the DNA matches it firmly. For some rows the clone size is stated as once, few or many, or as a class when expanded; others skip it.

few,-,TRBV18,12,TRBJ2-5,CASSPGGETQYF,TGTGCCAGCTCACCGGGAGGAGAGACCCAGTACTTC
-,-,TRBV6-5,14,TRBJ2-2,CASSYSPDSGELFF,TGTGCCAGCAGTTACTCGCCCGACAGCGGGGAGCTGTTTTTT
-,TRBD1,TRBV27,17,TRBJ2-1,CASSLSGAGQGTTEQFF,TGTGCCAGCAGCTTGTCCGGGGCGGGACAGGGGACAACAGAGCAGTTCTTC
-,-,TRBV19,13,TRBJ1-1,CASSRTENTEAFF,TGTGCCAGTAGTAGGACAGAGAACACTGAAGCTTTCTTT
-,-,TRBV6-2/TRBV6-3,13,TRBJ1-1,CASSYSIVIAAFF,TGTGCCAGCAGTTACTCGATTGTTATTGCGGCTTTCTTT
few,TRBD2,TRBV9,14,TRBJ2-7,CASSVDGGTYEQYF,TGTGCCAGCAGCGTAGACGGGGGGACCTACGAGCAGTACTTC
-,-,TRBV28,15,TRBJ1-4,CASSLAGQGDEKLFF,TGTGCCAGCAGTCTCGCGGGGCAGGGAGATGAAAAACTGTTTTTT
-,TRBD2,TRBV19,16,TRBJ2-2,CASSILAGGTTGELFF,TGTGCCAGTAGTATTCTAGCGGGGGGAACCACCGGGGAGCTGTTTTTT
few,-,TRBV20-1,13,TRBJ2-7,CSASRLATDEQYF,TGCAGTGCTAGTCGCCTAGCCACCGACGAGCAGTACTTC
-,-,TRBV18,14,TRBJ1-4,CASSPPGDREKLFF,TGTGCCAGCTCACCACCAGGGGATCGGGAAAAACTGTTTTTT
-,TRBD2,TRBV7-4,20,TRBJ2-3,CASSFPPPLTSGASTDTQYF,TGTGCCAGCAGCTTTCCCCCTCCACTTACTAGCGGGGCTAGCACAGATACGCAGTATTTT
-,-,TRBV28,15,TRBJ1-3,CASTTPSGSGNTIYF,TGTGCCAGCACCACCCCGAGTGGCTCTGGAAACACCATATATTTT
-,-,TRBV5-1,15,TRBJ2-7,CASSLINFLAYEQYF,TGCGCCAGCAGCTTGATTAATTTTCTAGCCTACGAGCAGTACTTC
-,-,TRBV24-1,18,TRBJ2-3,CATSDQKATEPSTDTQYF,TGTGCCACCAGTGACCAGAAAGCCACCGAACCTAGCACAGATACGCAGTATTTT
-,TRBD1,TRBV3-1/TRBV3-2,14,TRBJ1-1,CASGTKGQGGEAFF,TGTGCCAGCGGGACAAAAGGACAGGGCGGAGAAGCTTTCTTT
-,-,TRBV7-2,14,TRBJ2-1,CASSLLPAYNEQFF,TGTGCCAGCAGCTTACTACCCGCCTACAATGAGCAGTTCTTC
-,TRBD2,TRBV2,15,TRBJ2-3,CASSGGLLGTDTQYF,TGTGCCAGCAGTGGGGGACTACTTGGCACAGATACGCAGTATTTT
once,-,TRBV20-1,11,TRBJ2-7,CSATDFDEQYF,TGCAGTGCAACCGACTTTGACGAGCAGTACTTC
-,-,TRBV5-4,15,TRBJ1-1,CASSFLGGRSPEAFF,TGTGCCAGCAGCTTCCTCGGGGGTCGGTCCCCTGAAGCTTTCTTT
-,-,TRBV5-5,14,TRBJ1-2,CASTNRVTGYGYTF,TGTGCCAGCACTAACAGGGTGACGGGCTATGGCTACACCTTC
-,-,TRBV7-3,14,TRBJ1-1,CASSTRFWNTEAFF,TGTGCCAGCAGCACCCGGTTTTGGAACACTGAAGCTTTCTTT
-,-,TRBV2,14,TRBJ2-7,CASIRGQTSYEQYF,TGTGCCAGCATTCGCGGGCAAACCTCCTACGAGCAGTACTTC